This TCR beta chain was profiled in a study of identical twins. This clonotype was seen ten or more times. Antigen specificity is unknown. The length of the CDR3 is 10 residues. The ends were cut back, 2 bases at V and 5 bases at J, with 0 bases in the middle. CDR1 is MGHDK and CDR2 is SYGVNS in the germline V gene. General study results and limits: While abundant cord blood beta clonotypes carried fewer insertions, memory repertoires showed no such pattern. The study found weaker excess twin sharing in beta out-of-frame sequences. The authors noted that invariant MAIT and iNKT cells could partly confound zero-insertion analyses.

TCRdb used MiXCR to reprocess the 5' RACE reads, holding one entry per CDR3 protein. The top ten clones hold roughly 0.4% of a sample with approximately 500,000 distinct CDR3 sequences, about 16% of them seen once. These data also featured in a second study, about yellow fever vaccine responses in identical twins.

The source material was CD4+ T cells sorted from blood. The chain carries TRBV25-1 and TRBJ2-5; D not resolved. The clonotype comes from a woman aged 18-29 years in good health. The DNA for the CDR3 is TGTGCCAGCAGTGAAGAGACCCAGTACTTC. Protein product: CASSEETQYF.